These T cell receptor beta chains were read from a single sample in a study of patients and donors after allogeneic stem cell transplantation. TCRdb independently ran MiXCR on the RT-PCR reads; one entry per CDR3 protein. The sample holds over 350,000 distinct CDR3 sequences; approximately 16% are singletons and the top ten take less than 8.5%. The sample comprised blood, either unsorted or a sorted T cell fraction (not recorded which). These receptors were taken from a human donor who was either an allogeneic HSCT recipient or a stem cell or donor lymphocyte infusion donor (not recorded which). It is not recorded whose cells these are; they may come from a transplant donor. Each CDR3 is given without its conserved first and last residue.

v_call: TRBV10-3
j_call: TRBJ1-4
cdr3_aa: AISERSATNEKLF

v_call: TRBV6-1
j_call: TRBJ2-7
cdr3_aa: ASRQTRTSSYEQY

v_call: TRBV20-1
j_call: TRBJ1-1
cdr3_aa: SASRQGKYTEAF

v_call: TRBV7-8
j_call: TRBJ2-2
cdr3_aa: ATSRERGLNTGELF

v_call: TRBV4-2
j_call: TRBJ2-2
cdr3_aa: ASSQILPSGTGELF

v_call: TRBV7-3
j_call: TRBJ2-3
cdr3_aa: ASSPSGAGGDTQY

v_call: TRBV6-5
j_call: TRBJ1-6
cdr3_aa: ASSYSPYNSPLH

v_call: TRBV7-9
j_call: TRBJ2-7
cdr3_aa: ASMSGYAQEQY

v_call: TRBV12-3/TRBV12-4
j_call: TRBJ1-1
cdr3_aa: ASTLTGTLNTEAF

v_call: TRBV12-3/TRBV12-4
j_call: TRBJ1-1
cdr3_aa: ASSRTEWNTEAF

v_call: TRBV24-1
j_call: TRBJ1-2
cdr3_aa: ATSDLVSRSYT

v_call: TRBV15
j_call: TRBJ1-2
cdr3_aa: ATSPALNYGYT

v_call: TRBV24-1
j_call: TRBJ2-3
cdr3_aa: ATSDLRGTSTDTQY

v_call: TRBV25-1
j_call: TRBJ2-1
cdr3_aa: ASSDLTRGIYNEQF

v_call: TRBV27
j_call: TRBJ2-7
cdr3_aa: ASSLSGELSGQGAFYEQY

v_call: TRBV6-5
j_call: TRBJ1-1
cdr3_aa: ASSYDANYLTEAF

v_call: TRBV7-9
j_call: TRBJ2-1
cdr3_aa: ASSLIDTGFHNEQF

v_call: TRBV7-2
j_call: TRBJ2-7
cdr3_aa: ASSYWGGRAVSYEQY

v_call: TRBV30
j_call: TRBJ1-5
cdr3_aa: AWTADREGIQPQH

v_call: TRBV5-4
j_call: TRBJ2-5
cdr3_aa: ASSLAAGDWETQY

v_call: TRBV30
j_call: TRBJ2-5
cdr3_aa: AWSAGRQETQY

v_call: TRBV20-1
j_call: TRBJ1-5
cdr3_aa: SAYFGARNQPQH

v_call: TRBV20-1
j_call: TRBJ2-3
cdr3_aa: SAREASGGAFEADTQY

v_call: TRBV20-1
j_call: TRBJ2-7
cdr3_aa: SARDAGSSYEQY

v_call: TRBV5-1
j_call: TRBJ2-5
cdr3_aa: ASSLGAKTQY

v_call: TRBV24-1
j_call: TRBJ2-1
cdr3_aa: ATSDRAGGSSYNEQF

v_call: TRBV20-1
j_call: TRBJ2-3
cdr3_aa: SAREAVADTQY

v_call: TRBV4-1
j_call: TRBJ1-2
cdr3_aa: ASSHPQGSYGYT

v_call: TRBV5-1
j_call: TRBJ2-7
cdr3_aa: ASSLEPGVTFYEQY

v_call: TRBV29-1
j_call: TRBJ2-7
cdr3_aa: SAVGGALVGYEQY

v_call: TRBV24-1
j_call: TRBJ2-5
cdr3_aa: ATSDRNSGETQY

v_call: TRBV4-1
j_call: TRBJ2-1
cdr3_aa: ASSQDLLAAYNEQF

v_call: TRBV4-1
j_call: TRBJ2-7
cdr3_aa: ASSQGNPYEQY

v_call: TRBV12-5
j_call: TRBJ2-3
cdr3_aa: ASGLVRRPDTQY

v_call: TRBV5-5
j_call: TRBJ2-2
cdr3_aa: ASSLAGGANTGELF

v_call: TRBV5-1
j_call: TRBJ1-2
cdr3_aa: ASSLTGGQGDGYT

v_call: TRBV2
j_call: TRBJ2-1
cdr3_aa: ASSEPVAGSIGNEQF

v_call: TRBV15
j_call: TRBJ2-1
cdr3_aa: ATSRDRSADPSYNEQF

v_call: TRBV2
j_call: TRBJ2-2
cdr3_aa: ASSATRLAGTGELF

v_call: TRBV5-1
j_call: TRBJ2-7
cdr3_aa: ASSIRDNYEQY

v_call: TRBV24-1
j_call: TRBJ2-2
cdr3_aa: ATSDFGTGNTGELF

v_call: TRBV24-1
j_call: TRBJ2-2
cdr3_aa: ATSGSAGLTANTGELF

v_call: TRBV6-1
j_call: TRBJ2-1
cdr3_aa: ASRNPTSGSYNEQF

v_call: TRBV7-9
j_call: TRBJ2-1
cdr3_aa: ASSVPAGTSYNEQF

v_call: TRBV12-3/TRBV12-4
j_call: TRBJ1-2
cdr3_aa: ASSFRTVNGYT

v_call: TRBV4-2
j_call: TRBJ2-7
cdr3_aa: ASSKYAGTGEGYEQY

v_call: TRBV18
j_call: TRBJ2-5
cdr3_aa: ASSPSTGTQETQY

v_call: TRBV4-1
j_call: TRBJ2-5
cdr3_aa: ASSQQSGGAKETQY

v_call: TRBV7-3
j_call: TRBJ2-5
cdr3_aa: ASSFFSAGVETQY

v_call: TRBV10-3
j_call: TRBJ2-1
cdr3_aa: AIDPSGGSTNEQF

v_call: TRBV5-1
j_call: TRBJ2-3
cdr3_aa: ASSLGRDFNTDTQY

v_call: TRBV27
j_call: TRBJ2-7
cdr3_aa: ASSSGVRPTYEQY

v_call: TRBV3-1
j_call: TRBJ2-3
cdr3_aa: ASSQDRQRGGASNTQY